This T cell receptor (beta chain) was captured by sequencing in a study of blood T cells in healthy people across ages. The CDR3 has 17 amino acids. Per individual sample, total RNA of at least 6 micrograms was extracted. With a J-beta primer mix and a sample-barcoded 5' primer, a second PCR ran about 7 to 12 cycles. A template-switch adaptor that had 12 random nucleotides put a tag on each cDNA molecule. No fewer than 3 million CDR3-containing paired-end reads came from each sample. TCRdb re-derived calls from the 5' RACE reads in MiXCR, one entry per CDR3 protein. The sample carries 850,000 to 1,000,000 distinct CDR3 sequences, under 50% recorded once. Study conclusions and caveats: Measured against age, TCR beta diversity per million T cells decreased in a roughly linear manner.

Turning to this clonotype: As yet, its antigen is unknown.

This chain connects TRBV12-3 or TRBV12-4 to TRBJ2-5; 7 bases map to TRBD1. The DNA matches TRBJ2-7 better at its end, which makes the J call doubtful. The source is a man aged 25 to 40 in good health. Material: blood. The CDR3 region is CASSLSDRFSGPYEQYF. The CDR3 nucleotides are TGTGCCAGCAGTTTATCGGACAGGTTCTCTGGTCCCTACGAGCAGTACTTC.